This T cell receptor beta chain was obtained from a study of cytomegalovirus exposure and HLA in healthy donors. As for the study in general: Approximately 200 million T cells yielded more than 90 million unique TCR beta sequences in earlier analysis. Whole-study findings and limits: It was reported in a later analysis that an Asian-associated ancestry cluster showed fewer N-insertions than the approximately 670-donor mean.

Germline trimming cut 4 bases from V and 0 bases from J; bases unmatched to any gene: 11. The germline gives CDR1 SEHNR, CDR2 FQNEAQ (reference sequence). The CDR3 consists of 18 residues. Remarks on this clone: Its antigen is unidentified.

It was with 60 Vbeta and 13 Jbeta primers that the PCR ran. Sequenced by immunoSEQ multiplex PCR; TCRdb stores in-frame clones only, minus some. The sample has 120,000 to 150,000 clones; around 83% are singletons. Sequencing was carried out using PBMCs. The chain employs TRBV7-9 and TRBJ2-7; 11 bases are shared with TRBD2. The sequence derives from a male donor in good health and CMV-seropositive. The CDR3 DNA follows: TGTGCCAGCAGCTCCTCTATGGGACTAGCGGACGTCTCCTACGAGCAGTACTTC. Amino acid sequence: CASSSSMGLADVSYEQYF.